This T cell receptor beta chain was captured by sequencing in a study of cytomegalovirus exposure and HLA in healthy donors (dated by TCRdb to the late 2010s). Background for the entire study: According to an earlier analysis of a few hundred of the donors, about 190 million T cells yielded 120 million or so unique TCR beta sequences and 276 Gb of sequence data. Of the 398 genotyped donors, roughly 80% were placed in the genetic ancestry cluster associated with self-reported Caucasian donors. In a later genetic analysis, genome-wide SNP genotypes for about 55% of the 666 donors were used, and that subset was treated as a discovery cohort. The study was designed to test whether signatures of past pathogen exposure could be identified by cataloging public T cell receptors. The number of typed donors differed by locus: about 629-630 for A, B, C, DRB1 and DQB1; about 520 for DQA1; 606 for DPA1; and around 490 for DPB1. About five DR-DQ haplotypes were treated as single units for association and clustering because of strong linkage in the cohort. Rather than using new phenotypic data, the later analysis identified candidate immune exposures from TCR beta sequences and from how often those sequences occurred across donors. A separate validation cohort of 90 to 150 different subjects was used in addition to the roughly 670-subject first cohort. An early release covering roughly 600 HLA-typed donors comprised approximately 290 gigabases of sequencing data and around 86 million unique TCR sequences. The study combined high-throughput TCR immunosequencing, statistical association of individual TCRs with disease status, and machine learning to predict cytomegalovirus infection status. Both class I and class II loci were covered by HLA typing, at four-digit resolution. Every discovery cohort repertoire had been produced on one sequencing platform. In a later analysis, previously published TCR beta repertoires from about 640 donors were re-analyzed and high-resolution HLA genotyping was added so that TCR occurrence patterns could be studied. Among 300 to 450 genotyped donors of the cohort, an average of about 240,000 unique TCR beta nucleotide sequences were sequenced per donor, 15% to 20% of them non-productive. In an earlier analysis of about 590 of the donors, high-throughput TCR beta sequencing was used to judge whether each TCR beta V gene segment behaved as functional or pseudogenic. Donor age, sex, ethnicity and CMV serostatus were compiled alongside the repertoire data. The T cell repertoires of under 750 subjects were profiled by immunosequencing and related to cytomegalovirus serostatus.

The germline V gene supplies CDR1 SGHTA and CDR2 FQGNSA. Including the terminal cysteine and phenylalanine, the CDR3 comprises 17 residues. Of the read, only the CDR3 DNA is kept; its 51 bases are in frame from base 1. V is shortened by 5 bases, J by 0 bases, and the region joining them spans 14 bases. General findings and caveats noted by the study authors: The study listed 164 TCR beta chains as associated with cytomegalovirus. Because the 87-base-pair reads could not distinguish some IMGT-functional V segments, including TRBV6-2 and TRBV6-3, those segments were excluded. The authors suggested that the approach could potentially be generalized to other disease states and immunological phenotypes. Most TCR sequences were seen in very few donors, while some public TCRs were found in many individuals. Specific HLA alleles were associated with 18,000 or so TCR beta sequences at a false discovery rate of 0.05 in a later analysis. In an earlier analysis of approximately 590 of the donors, most TCR beta V segments appeared in productive rearrangements about 87% or about 30% of the time, broadly matching IMGT annotations. Linkage disequilibrium might explain the correlated functional status among segregating V segments, but an unknown experimental factor could not be excluded. This cohort had only TCR beta chains sequenced, and the lack of alpha or paired-chain data limited which features could be detected. Compared with equally common non-associated chains, HLA-associated TCR beta chains in a later analysis were more clonally expanded and had lower generation probabilities. Presence/absence analyses assumed roughly uniform sequencing depth across donors, an assumption that may not hold. Assigning TCR associations to individual alleles was difficult when HLA alleles, especially DR and DQ, strongly co-occurred. For the cohort, immune exposure information was limited to CMV serostatus. A further reported finding was that TCR beta sequences accurately predicted the HLA-A and HLA-B alleles for most subjects in the first cohort. A later analysis found that most CMV-associated TCR beta chains appeared HLA-restricted, with HLA associations seemingly driven largely by CMV exposure. A few of the identified cytomegalovirus-associated TCR beta chains were confirmed in vitro to be specific for cytomegalovirus antigens. A later analysis found that TCR association rates varied across HLA loci, with DRB1 alleles showing the most associated TCRs and HLA-C alleles the fewest. Because counts were too low, 15 to 20 rarely observed V segments, including chromosome 9 orphons, were excluded from the earlier analysis of 587 of the donors. The classifier was reported to diagnose cytomegalovirus status with high specificity and sensitivity in both the original cohort and the validation cohort. A later genetic analysis associated a missense DCLRE1C variant with V-gene and J-gene trimming of TCR beta chains, and an independent cohort replicated the association. Because HLA typing was missing for some donors at each locus, association tests included only the typed subset. According to a later analysis, parvovirus B19, influenza, CMV and Epstein-Barr virus appeared linked to several top co-occurrence clusters. A cluster of highly shared sequence variants was judged likely to represent a technical artifact of the sequencing pipeline. Compared with the roughly 710-donor mean, donors in an Asian-associated ancestry cluster had fewer N-insertions in productive TCRs, according to a later genetic analysis.

Library method: the immunoSEQ multiplex PCR assay. The multiplex PCR relied on a mix of 60 forward primers for TCR Vbeta segments and 13 reverse primers for TCR Jbeta segments. The CDR3 region of rearranged TCR beta genes was amplified from genomic DNA with a multiplex PCR assay. The Illumina HiSeq System was used to sequence the amplified TCR beta libraries as 87-base-pair reads. Processing in the source paper ran as follows. A later analysis counted tens of millions of unique TCR beta chains across the approximately 700 repertoires, and around 9.9 million of these chains were shared by at least two donors. Raw reads were error-corrected and collapsed into unique sequences by a nearest-neighbor algorithm in which closely related sequences were merged to remove PCR and sequencing errors. CDR3 sequences were aligned to IMGT reference sequences to assign V, D and J gene segments. For a sequence to be retained, at least a six-nucleotide match to both a V gene segment and a J gene segment was required. A rearrangement was called productive if the CDR3 had no stop codons and remained in frame with V and J, and every other rearrangement was called non-productive. CDR3 was defined according to IMGT convention as the region running from the second conserved V-encoded cysteine to the conserved J-encoded phenylalanine. The earlier analysis of 500 to 650 of the donors excluded any sequence lacking an unambiguous match to a single V gene segment. In an earlier analysis of some 590 of the donors, V segments were called functional above 56.7% productive rearrangements and were called segregating when the between-donor standard deviation exceeded 5%. A statistical classification framework was developed to diagnose cytomegalovirus status using the catalog of TCR beta chain sequences. A later analysis assigned V and J genes by comparing TCR nucleotide sequences with IMGT/GENE-DB human TR gene sequences. A later analysis assigned CDR3 sequences and most-parsimonious VDJ recombination scenarios with the TCRdist pipeline. In a later analysis, each TCR beta chain was defined by its CDR3 amino acid sequence together with its V-gene family, and reads without a unique V-gene family were excluded. A later analysis removed 600 or so highly shared, low-generation-probability nucleotide sequences to deal with suspected cross-contamination and a sequencing artifact. A later analysis calculated a clonal expansion index for each public chain from normalized within-repertoire ranks of inferred template counts. Generation probabilities in a later analysis came from a VDJ recombination model fitted to out-of-frame rearrangements, and those results were checked against IGoR. Hypergeometric tests were used in a later analysis to score TCR-TCR, TCR-HLA and TCR-CMV co-occurrence, with a repertoire-size bias correction applied to the TCR pairs. In a later analysis, false discovery rates were estimated by permuting HLA or CMV assignments 20 times. In a later analysis, co-occurring TCRs were grouped using DBSCAN, and TCRdist sequence similarity was added for clustering within HLA-allele-positive subsets. Repertoires with fewer than 30,000 or more than 120,000 public chains were left out of co-occurrence clustering, as were about 5 repertoires with anomalous nucleotide sharing. Sourced from immuneACCESS, this table was stored by TCRdb with only in-frame sequences that have V and J called. A share of the clones is absent; for the studies checked, an unresolved V gene accounts for under half, and the remainder has no known explanation. D and trimming come from the DNA, and the V and J calls and clone size come from that table. Here the sample has about 130,000 clones; 80% occur a single time. Around 4.1% of the sample comes from the top ten.

As for this clone: What this receptor recognizes is not known. No base quality information exists; no much larger clone differs at one position.

The cohort was made up of about 670 healthy bone marrow donors. At the time of sampling, all cohort members were nominally healthy, though unrecorded immune exposures were likely present. The donor tested CMV seronegative and was one of the 352 seronegative cohort members. Every donor gave a peripheral blood sample, and the peripheral blood mononuclear cells from that sample were used for TCR beta sequencing. The Qiagen DNeasy Blood Extraction Kit was used to extract genomic DNA from the blood cell samples. The specimen sequenced was PBMCs. The receptor's source is a woman in her forties in good health and CMV-seronegative. In this chain, TRBV7-2 is recombined with TRBJ2-6; a weak D assignment points to TRBD1 (5 bases agree). The base sequence is TGTGCCAGCAGCCCTTTTCCCAGGGACTCTGGGGCCAACGTCCTGACTTTC. This sequence encodes CASSPFPRDSGANVLTF.